What follows is one TCR beta chain and its context. Antigen unknown. Library preparation for TCR beta used quantitative 5'-RACE with molecular barcodes. TCRdb re-analysed the 5' RACE reads in MiXCR, keeping a single row per CDR3 protein. Of hundreds of thousands of distinct CDR3 sequences listed, about 10% are singletons. This entry belongs to a study of CD8 T cells in ankylosing spondylitis. Points from the study as a whole: Matched ankylosing spondylitis synovial fluid reportedly showed significant enrichment of disease-linked clones. A TCR beta motif made of several highly homologous variants seemed typical of ankylosing spondylitis blood. Past studies reported some motif variants in reactive arthritis synovial fluid and blood.

The TCR sequence derives from a male donor with ankylosing spondylitis or in good health (not recorded which). The sequenced sample consisted of blood, either unsorted or a sorted T cell fraction (not recorded which).

CDR3 bases: TGTGCCAGCAGACAAGACAGAGCCAATGAAAAACTGTTTTTT. Translation: CASRQDRANEKLFF. V usage is TRBV28 and J usage is TRBJ1-4, with D possibly matching TRBD1 (5 bases). Germline V gene lookup returns CDR1 MDHEN and CDR2 SYDVKM. The CDR3 is 14 residues long. Between the trimmed V and J ends, which lost 6 bases and 5 bases, there was a span of 13 bases.